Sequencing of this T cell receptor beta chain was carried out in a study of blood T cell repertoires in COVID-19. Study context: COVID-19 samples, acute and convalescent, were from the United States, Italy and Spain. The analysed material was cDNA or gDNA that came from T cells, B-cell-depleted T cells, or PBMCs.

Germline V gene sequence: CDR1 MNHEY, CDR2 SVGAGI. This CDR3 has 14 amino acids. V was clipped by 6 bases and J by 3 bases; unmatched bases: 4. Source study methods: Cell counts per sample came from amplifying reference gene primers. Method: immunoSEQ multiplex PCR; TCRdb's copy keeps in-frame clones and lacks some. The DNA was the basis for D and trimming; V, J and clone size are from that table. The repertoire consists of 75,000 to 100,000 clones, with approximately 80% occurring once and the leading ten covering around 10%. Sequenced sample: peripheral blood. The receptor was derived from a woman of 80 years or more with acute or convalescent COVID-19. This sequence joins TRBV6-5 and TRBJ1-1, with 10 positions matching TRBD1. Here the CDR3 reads CASRRQGADTEAFF. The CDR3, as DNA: TGTGCCAGCAGGAGACAGGGGGCAGACACTGAAGCTTTCTTT.